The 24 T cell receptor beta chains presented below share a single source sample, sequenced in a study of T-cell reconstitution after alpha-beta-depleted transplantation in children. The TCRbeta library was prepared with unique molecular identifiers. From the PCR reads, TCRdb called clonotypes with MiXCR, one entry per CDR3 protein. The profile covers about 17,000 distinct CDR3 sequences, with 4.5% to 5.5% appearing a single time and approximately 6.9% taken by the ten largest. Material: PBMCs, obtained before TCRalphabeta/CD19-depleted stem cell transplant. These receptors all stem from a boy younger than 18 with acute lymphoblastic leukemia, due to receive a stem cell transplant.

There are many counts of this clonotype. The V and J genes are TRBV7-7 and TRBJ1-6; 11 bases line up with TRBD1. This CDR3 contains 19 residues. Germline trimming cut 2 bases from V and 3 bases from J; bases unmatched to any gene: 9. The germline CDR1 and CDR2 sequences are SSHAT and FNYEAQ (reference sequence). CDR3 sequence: CASSLFSLDRGHYNSPLHF. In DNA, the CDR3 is TGTGCCAGCAGCTTATTTTCGTTGGACAGGGGGCACTATAATTCACCCCTCCACTTT.

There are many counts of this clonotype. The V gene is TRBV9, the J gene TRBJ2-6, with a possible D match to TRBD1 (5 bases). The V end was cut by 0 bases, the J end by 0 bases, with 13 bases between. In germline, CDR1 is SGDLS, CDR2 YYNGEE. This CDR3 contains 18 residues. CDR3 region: CASSVVPGSNSGANVLTF. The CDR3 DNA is TGTGCCAGCAGCGTAGTACCAGGGTCTAACTCTGGGGCCAACGTCCTGACTTTC. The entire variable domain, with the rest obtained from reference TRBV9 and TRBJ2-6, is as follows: DSGVTQTPKHLITATGQRVTLRCSPRSGDLSVYWYQQSLDQGLQFLIQYYNGEERAKGNILERFSAQQFPDLHSELNLSSLELGDSALYFCASSVVPGSNSGANVLTFGAGSRLTVL.

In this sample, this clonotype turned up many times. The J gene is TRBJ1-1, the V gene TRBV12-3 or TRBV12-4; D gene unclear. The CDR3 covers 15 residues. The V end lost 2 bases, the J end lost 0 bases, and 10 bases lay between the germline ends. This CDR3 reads CASSLLTQMNTEAFF. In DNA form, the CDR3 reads TGTGCCAGCAGTTTACTGACACAGATGAACACTGAAGCTTTCTTT.

Written as DNA, the CDR3 is TGTGCCAGCAGCCGTGGGCAGAGCTGCGGGGAGCTGTTTTTT. Translation gives CASSRGQSCGELFF. The chain links TRBV5-5 to TRBJ2-2; the D is unclear. Germline V CDR1 and CDR2: SGHKS, YYEKEE (reference sequence). V lost 4 bases, J lost 7 bases, and 14 bases lay in between. The CDR3 covers 14 residues. The full variable domain, completed using reference TRBV5-5 and TRBJ2-2, is DAGVTQSPTHLIKTRGQQVTLRCSPISGHKSVSWYQQVLGQGPQFIFQYYEKEERGRGNFPDRFSARQFPNYSSELNVNALLLGDSALYLCASSRGQSCGELFFGEGSRLTVL.

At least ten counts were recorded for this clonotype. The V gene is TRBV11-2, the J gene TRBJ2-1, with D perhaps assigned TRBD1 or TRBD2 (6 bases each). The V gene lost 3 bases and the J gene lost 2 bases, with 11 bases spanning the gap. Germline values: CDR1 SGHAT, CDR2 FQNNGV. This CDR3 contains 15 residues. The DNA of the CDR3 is TGTGCCAGCAGCTTGGGAAGGGGGGCCTACAATGAGCAGTTCTTC. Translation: CASSLGRGAYNEQFF.

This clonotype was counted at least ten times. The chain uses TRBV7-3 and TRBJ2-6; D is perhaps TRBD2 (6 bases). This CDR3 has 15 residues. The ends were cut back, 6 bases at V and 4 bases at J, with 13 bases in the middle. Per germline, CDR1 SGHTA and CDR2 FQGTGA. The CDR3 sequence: CASSNWGVGANVLTF. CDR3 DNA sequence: TGTGCCAGCAGTAACTGGGGGGTGGGGGCCAACGTCCTGACTTTC.

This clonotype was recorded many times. The CDR3 spells CASSPSGSYTDTQYF. In DNA form, the CDR3 reads TGTGCCAGCTCACCCTCGGGGAGTTACACAGATACGCAGTATTTT. V gene TRBV18 combines with J gene TRBJ2-3, with D possibly matching TRBD2 (5 bases). CDR1 and CDR2 (germline): KGHSH, LQKENI. V gave up 3 bases and J gave up 2 bases, with 12 bases separating them. The CDR3 totals 15 residues.

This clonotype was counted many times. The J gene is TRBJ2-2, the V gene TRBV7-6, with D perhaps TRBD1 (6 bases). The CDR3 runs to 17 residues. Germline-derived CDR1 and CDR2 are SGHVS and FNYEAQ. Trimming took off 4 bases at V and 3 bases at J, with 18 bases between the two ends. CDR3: CASSYKLQGWDTGELFF. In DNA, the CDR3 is TGTGCCAGCAGCTACAAACTACAGGGATGGGACACCGGGGAGCTGTTTTTT.

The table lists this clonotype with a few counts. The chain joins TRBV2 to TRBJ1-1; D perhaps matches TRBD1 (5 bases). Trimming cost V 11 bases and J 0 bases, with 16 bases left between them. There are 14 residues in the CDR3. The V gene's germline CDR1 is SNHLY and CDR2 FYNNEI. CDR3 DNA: TGTGCCTTCAATCAACAGGTAATGAACACTGAAGCTTTCTTT. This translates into CAFNQQVMNTEAFF.

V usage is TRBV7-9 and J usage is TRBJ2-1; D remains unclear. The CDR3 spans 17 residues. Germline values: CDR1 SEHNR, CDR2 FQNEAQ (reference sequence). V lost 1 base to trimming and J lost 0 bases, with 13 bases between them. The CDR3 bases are TGTGCCAGCAGCTTAGAGGCAGGCTCGAGCTCCTACAATGAGCAGTTCTTC. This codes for CASSLEAGSSSYNEQFF.

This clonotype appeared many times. This CDR3 is CASSYVGFTDTQYF. CDR3 nucleotides: TGTGCCAGCAGTTACGTCGGTTTCACAGATACGCAGTATTTT. The rearrangement uses TRBV6-2 or TRBV6-3 and TRBJ2-3; D uncertain. V lost 2 bases and J lost 2, with 8 bases in between. The germline V gene has CDR1 MNHEY and CDR2 SVGEGT. The CDR3 consists of 14 residues.

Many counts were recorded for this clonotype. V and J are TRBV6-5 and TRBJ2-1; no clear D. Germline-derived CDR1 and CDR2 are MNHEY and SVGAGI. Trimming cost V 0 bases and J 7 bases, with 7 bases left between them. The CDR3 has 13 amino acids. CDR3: CASSYSIRNEQFF. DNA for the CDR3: TGTGCCAGCAGTTACTCGATCCGGAATGAGCAGTTCTTC.

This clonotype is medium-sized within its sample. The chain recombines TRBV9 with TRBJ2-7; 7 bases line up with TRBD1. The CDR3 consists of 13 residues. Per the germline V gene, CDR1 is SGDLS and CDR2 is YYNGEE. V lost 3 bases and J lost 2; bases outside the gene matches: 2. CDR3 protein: CASSGQGAYEQYF. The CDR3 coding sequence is TGTGCCAGCAGCGGACAGGGCGCCTACGAGCAGTACTTC.

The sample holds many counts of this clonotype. The CDR3 is CASSFLSGGDNEQFF. In nucleotides, the CDR3 is TGTGCCAGCAGCTTCCTTAGCGGGGGGGACAATGAGCAGTTCTTC. The chain uses TRBV11-2 and TRBJ2-1, with 11 bases that match TRBD2. The CDR3 has 15 residues. The germline gives CDR1 SGHAT, CDR2 FQNNGV. Losses at the gene ends were 3 bases for V and 5 bases for J; bases not matched to a gene: 3.

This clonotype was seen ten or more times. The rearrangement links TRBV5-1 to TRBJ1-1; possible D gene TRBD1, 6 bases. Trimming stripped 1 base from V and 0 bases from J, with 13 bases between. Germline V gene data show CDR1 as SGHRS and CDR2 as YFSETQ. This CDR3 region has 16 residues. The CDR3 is CASSLNPGGLNTEAFF. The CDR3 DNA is TGCGCCAGCAGCTTGAACCCCGGGGGGCTGAACACTGAAGCTTTCTTT.

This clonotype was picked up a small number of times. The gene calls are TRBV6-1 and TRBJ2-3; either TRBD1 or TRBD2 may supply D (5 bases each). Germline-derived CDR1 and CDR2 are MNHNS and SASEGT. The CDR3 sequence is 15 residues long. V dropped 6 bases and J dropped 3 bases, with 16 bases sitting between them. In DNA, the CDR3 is TGTGCCAGCAGGCCCCCGGGGCGGAGGACAGATACGCAGTATTTT. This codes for CASRPPGRRTDTQYF.

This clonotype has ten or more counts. In DNA, the CDR3 is TGTGCCAGCAGTTTGGGGGGGGGCGGAGATACGCAGTATTTT. Its protein product is CASSLGGGGDTQYF. The chain is built from TRBV12-3 or TRBV12-4 and TRBJ2-3; D might be TRBD2 (7 bases). V was shortened by 3 bases and J by 5 bases, with 12 bases between the two germline ends. The CDR3 is 14 amino acids.

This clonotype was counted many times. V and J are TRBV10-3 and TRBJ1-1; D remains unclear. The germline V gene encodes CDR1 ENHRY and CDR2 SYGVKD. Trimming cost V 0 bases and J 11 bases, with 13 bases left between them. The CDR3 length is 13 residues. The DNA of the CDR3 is TGTGCCATCAGTGAGTCGACGGCAGCGGGGGCTTTCTTT. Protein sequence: CAISESTAAGAFF.

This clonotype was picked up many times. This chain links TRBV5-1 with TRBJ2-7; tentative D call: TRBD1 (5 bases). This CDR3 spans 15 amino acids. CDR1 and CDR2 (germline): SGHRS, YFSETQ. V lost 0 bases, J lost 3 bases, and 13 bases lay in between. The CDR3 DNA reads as TGCGCCAGCAGCTTGGCAGGCTCCCAGGGCTACGAGCAGTACTTC. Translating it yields CASSLAGSQGYEQYF.

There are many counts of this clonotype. In nucleotides, the CDR3 is TGCAGCGTTGGGGACAGGGGAACTGGAAACACCATATATTTT. This translates into CSVGDRGTGNTIYF. V is TRBV29-1 and J is TRBJ1-3; 10 bases align to TRBD1. CDR3 length: 14 amino acids. The V gene's germline CDR1 is SQVTM and CDR2 ANQGSEA. The trim removed 4 bases at V and 2 bases at J, leaving 2 bases unmatched.

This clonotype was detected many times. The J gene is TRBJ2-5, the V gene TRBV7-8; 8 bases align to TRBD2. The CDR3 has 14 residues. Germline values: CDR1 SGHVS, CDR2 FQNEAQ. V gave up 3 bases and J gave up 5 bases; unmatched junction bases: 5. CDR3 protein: CASSFRGGRETQYF. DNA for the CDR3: TGTGCCAGCAGCTTCCGGGGGGGCAGGGAGACCCAGTACTTC.

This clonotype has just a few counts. The CDR3 region is CASSMDRGSYNEQFF. CDR3 sequence (DNA): TGTGCCAGCAGCATGGACAGGGGATCCTACAATGAGCAGTTCTTC. The rearrangement links TRBV6-1 to TRBJ2-1; 9 bases match TRBD1. Per germline, CDR1 MNHNS and CDR2 SASEGT. Trimming removed 6 bases from V and 1 base from J; junction bases left unmatched: 4. The CDR3 loop spans 15 amino acids.

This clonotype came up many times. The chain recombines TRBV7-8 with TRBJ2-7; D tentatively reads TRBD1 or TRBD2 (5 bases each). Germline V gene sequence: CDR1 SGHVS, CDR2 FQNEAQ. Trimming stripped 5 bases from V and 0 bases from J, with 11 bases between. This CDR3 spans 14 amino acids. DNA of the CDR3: TGTGCCAGCAGCGCGATTGGGGGCTCCTACGAGCAGTACTTC. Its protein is CASSAIGGSYEQYF.

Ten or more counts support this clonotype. This CDR3 reads CASNRKFTEAFF. The DNA for the CDR3 is TGTGCCAGCAATAGAAAGTTCACTGAAGCTTTCTTT. The chain uses TRBV28 and TRBJ1-1; D uncertain. The CDR3 has 12 residues. V was pared by 7 bases and J by 4 bases, with 10 bases between. The V gene's germline CDR1 is MDHEN and CDR2 SYDVKM.